Detailed here is one TCR beta chain. The antigen is undetermined. CDR1 is ENHRY and CDR2 is SYGVKD in the germline V gene. The CDR3 spans 12 residues. V dropped 8 bases and J dropped 1 base, with 8 bases sitting between them. The sample belongs to a study of T cells after yellow fever vaccination. About the research overall: Fractions low in cell number were prepared with SMART-Seq v4 Ultra Low Input. Findings and limits, study-wide: Faster peaking, at day 5 versus 15, marked a secondary response that was weaker.

The authors made TCR cDNA by 5'RACE template switching, adding a universal primer site and UMIs. TCRdb passed the 5' RACE reads through MiXCR, listing each CDR3 protein once. The table lists a few hundred thousand distinct CDR3 sequences, roughly a sixth of them singletons. This material consisted of PBMCs, taken 5 days after the first yellow fever vaccination. This sequence was found in a man in his late teens or twenties who received the YFV17D yellow fever vaccine. The chain couples TRBV10-3 to TRBJ1-1, with unresolved D. CDR3 coding DNA: TGTGCCATCTTCAACGGGAACACTGAAGCTTTCTTT. This encodes CAIFNGNTEAFF.